This TCR beta chain was observed in a study of vaccination and CD4 T cells after COVID-19. Across the study: Each control culture was treated with a CEFX pool, an HIV-1 Nef pool, or no peptide.

As to this clonotype: What it binds is not known.

Germline V lookup: CDR1 DFQATT, CDR2 SNEGSKA (reference sequence). The CDR3 runs 12 residues. V lost 2 bases and J lost 7, with 8 bases in between. Time point: late sampling 161 to 241 days after vaccination in a few convalescent patients. The treatment was: roughly 10-day PBMC culture with coronavirus spike peptide pools or control peptides (ViraFEST assay). Broader study findings: From about 20 to 38, the median of SARS-CoV-2-reactive clonotypes rose without reaching significance.

Sequence data for DNA of cultured CD4+ T cells were generated by the Oncomine TCR Beta short-read assay. Each CDR3 protein is one row after TCRdb ran MiXCR on the PCR reads. Of 20,000 to 25,000 distinct CDR3 sequences in the sample, approximately 38% are singletons; the top ten hold 9.9%. The sample was CD4+ T cells from blood, cultured in vitro, taken about 7 months after SARS-CoV-2 vaccination. The J gene is TRBJ2-2, the V gene TRBV20-1, with D uncertain. The receptor comes from a human donor who had recovered from COVID-19. The CDR3 bases are TGCAGTGCTAGAAAGGATTACGGGGAGCTGTTTTTT. This codes for CSARKDYGELFF.